This TCR beta chain was observed in a study of T cells after yellow fever vaccination. Broader study findings: Abundant clonotypes from the bulk population could get into FACS-sorted repertoires as contaminants.

Generation of TCR cDNA used 5'RACE template switching (which added a universal primer site and UMIs). TCRdb used MiXCR to reprocess the 5' RACE reads, holding one entry per CDR3 protein. The sample carries about 130,000 distinct CDR3 sequences, under 8% recorded once. This clonotype has a handful of counts. The antigen remains unidentified. CDR1 and CDR2 (germline): KGHDR, SFDVKD. The CDR3 extends over 14 amino acids. Trimming removed 5 bases at V and 1 base at J, with 10 bases between. The chain recombines TRBV24-1 with TRBJ2-5, with D possibly matching TRBD2 (6 bases). The source material was CD4+ T cells sorted from PBMCs, sampled 10 days after the yellow fever booster vaccination. This TCR derives from a man under 40 who received the YFV17D yellow fever vaccine. CDR3 in amino acids: CATSGAGPQETQYF. In nucleotides, the CDR3 is TGTGCCACCAGTGGGGCGGGACCCCAAGAGACCCAGTACTTC.